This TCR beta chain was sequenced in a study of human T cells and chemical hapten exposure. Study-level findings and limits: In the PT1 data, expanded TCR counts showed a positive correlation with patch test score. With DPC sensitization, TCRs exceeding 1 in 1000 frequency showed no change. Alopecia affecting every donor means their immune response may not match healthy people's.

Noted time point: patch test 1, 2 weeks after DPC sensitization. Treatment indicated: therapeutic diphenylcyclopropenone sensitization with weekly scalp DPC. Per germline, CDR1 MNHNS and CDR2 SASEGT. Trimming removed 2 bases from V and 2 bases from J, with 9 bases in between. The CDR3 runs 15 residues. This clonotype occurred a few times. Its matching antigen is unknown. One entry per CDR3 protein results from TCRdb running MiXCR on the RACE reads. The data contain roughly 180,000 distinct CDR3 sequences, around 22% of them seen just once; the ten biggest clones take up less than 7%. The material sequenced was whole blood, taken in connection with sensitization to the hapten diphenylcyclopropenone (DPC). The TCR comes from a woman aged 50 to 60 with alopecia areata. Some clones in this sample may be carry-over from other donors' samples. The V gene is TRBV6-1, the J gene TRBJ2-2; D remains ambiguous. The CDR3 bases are TGTGCCAGCAGTGAAACAGTAACTAACACCGGGGAGCTGTTTTTT. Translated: CASSETVTNTGELFF.